The clone carrying this TCR beta chain was detected many times. As yet, its antigen is unknown. What was amplified from RNA transcripts were TCR beta CDR3 regions. HTBI primers were the set used in a first-round RT-PCR of the TCR CDR3. TCRdb re-derived calls from the multiplex PCR reads in MiXCR, one entry per CDR3 protein. The profile shows a few hundred thousand distinct CDR3 sequences, around 13% of them singletons. The sample comes from a study of T cells in Graves' hyperthyroidism and ophthalmopathy. Overall study results and limits: Blood shared most expanded thyroid clonotypes above 0.001.

Each diagnosis was grounded in clinical symptoms, serum thyroxine and TRAb, thyroid ultrasound, and orbital computed tomography. Out of less than 12 ml of fresh peripheral blood came the PBMCs. The germline V and J ends were trimmed by 0 bases and 5 bases, with 12 bases remaining between them. The CDR3 extends over 15 amino acids. Germline lookup yields CDR1 SGHTA and CDR2 FQGNSA. Sequenced: blood. The rearrangement links TRBV7-2 to TRBJ2-3; TRBD1 might be the D (6 bases). The sequence was collected from a middle-aged woman with Graves' ophthalmopathy. This CDR3 reads CASSLAGAKGDTQYF. In DNA, the CDR3 is TGTGCCAGCAGCTTAGCGGGGGCCAAAGGAGATACGCAGTATTTT.